This T cell receptor (beta chain) was recovered during a study of cytomegalovirus exposure and HLA in healthy donors. Generated by immunoSEQ multiplex PCR, the TCRdb table keeps only in-frame clones and is missing some. The sample has approximately 200,000 clones, roughly 82% seen once. Germline CDR1 is SGDLS and CDR2 is YYNGEE. The CDR3 is made up of 12 amino acids. V gave up 4 bases and J gave up 5 bases, with 9 bases separating them. This sequence originates from a man between 18 and 29 years old in good health and CMV-seropositive. The rearrangement links TRBV9 to TRBJ2-5; D unclear. Material for sequencing was PBMCs. The CDR3, as DNA: TGTGCCAGCAGCTCCCCTCCCGAGACCCAGTACTTC. Translation: CASSSPPETQYF.